This T cell receptor (beta chain) was captured in a study of blood T cell repertoires in COVID-19. V lost 8 bases to trimming and J lost 0 bases, with 17 bases between them. This CDR3 is 15 amino acids long. Germline-derived CDR1 and CDR2 are SGHAT and FQNNGV. Profiled with immunoSEQ multiplex PCR; TCRdb holds only in-frame clones, not every one. Of 15,000 to 20,000 clones listed, about nine tenths are singletons. Sequenced material: peripheral blood. This clonotype originated in a human donor in a cohort sampled during active COVID-19. The gene calls are TRBV11-2 and TRBJ2-7; D may be TRBD1 (6 bases). The CDR3 DNA is TGTGCCAGCGGTCCCACAGGGAGTGTCTCCTACGAGCAGTACTTC. Protein product: CASGPTGSVSYEQYF.